The 30 T cell receptor beta chains given below trace back to one sample, sequenced in a study of shared clonotypes between healthy human individuals (dated by TCRdb to 2019 to 2021). CD8 naive samples were obtained by positive selection for CCR7 among CD45RO-negative cells, yielding a CD45RA+CCR7+ population from which TemRA cells were excluded. Receptor amplification or capture employed the immunoSEQ multiplex PCR assay. TCRdb carries this immuneACCESS record with in-frame sequences only. Its versions omit some clonotypes, under half of them owing to an unresolved V gene in the studies checked, with the rest unexplained. This sample has 550,000 to 650,000 clones in its table, and roughly 96% of those were observed once. The ten largest clones represent more than 0.085% of the sample. Sequenced: naive CD8+ T cells sorted from blood. This specimen's cell subset or site label, per the study, means: CD45RA+CCR7+. These receptor sequences come from a woman in her 30s in good health.

V usage is TRBV30 and J usage is TRBJ2-3; D ambiguous. The CDR3 is made up of 14 amino acids. The germline CDR1 and CDR2 sequences are GTSNPN and SVGIG (reference sequence). Trimming cost V 2 bases and J 1 base, with 10 bases left between them. Here the CDR3 reads CAWSIGAGTDTQYF. The CDR3 DNA reads TGTGCCTGGAGTATTGGCGCGGGCACAGATACGCAGTATTTT.

The V and J genes are TRBV5-1 and TRBJ2-1; TRBD2 matches at 9 bases. Germline V gene sequence: CDR1 SGHRS, CDR2 YFSETQ. Trimming at V came to 3 bases and at J to 6 bases, leaving 4 bases not matched to a gene. The CDR3 runs to 14 residues. In nucleotides, the CDR3 is TGCGCCAGCAGCTGGGCGGGAGGGGGCAATGAGCAGTTCTTC. It encodes CASSWAGGGNEQFF.

This clone came up once. The chain has TRBV30 and TRBJ2-1; the D gene is possibly TRBD1 (5 bases). This CDR3 has 13 residues. Deletions cut 3 bases from V and 2 bases from J, with 8 bases between. Germline assignment: CDR1 GTSNPN and CDR2 SVGIG (reference sequence). DNA for the CDR3: TGTGCCTGGAGGCCAGGGACCTACAATGAGCAGTTCTTC. This sequence encodes CAWRPGTYNEQFF.

The chain has TRBV14 and TRBJ2-7; 9 nucleotides line up with TRBD1. Germline CDR1 and CDR2: SGHDN and FVKESK. The CDR3 totals 16 residues. The V and J ends lost 0 bases and 4 bases, in that order; junction bases with no gene match: 7. The CDR3 nucleotides read TGTGCCAGCAGCCAAGATCCGGGACAGGGCGTTTACGAGCAGTACTTC. Protein sequence: CASSQDPGQGVYEQYF.

This chain uses TRBV7-2 with TRBJ2-1; D is undetermined. Trimming left V 1 base short and J 12 bases short, with 10 bases between. The CDR3 has 12 amino acids. The germline V gene has CDR1 SGHTA and CDR2 FQGNSA. This chain's CDR3 is CASSLDVKGQFF. CDR3 in DNA: TGTGCCAGCAGCTTAGATGTGAAAGGGCAGTTCTTC. Supplemented by reference TRBV7-2 and TRBJ2-1, the full variable domain reads GAGVSQSPSNKVTEKGKDVELRCDPISGHTALYWYRQSLGQGLEFLIYFQGNSAPDKSGLPSDRFSAERTGGSVSTLTIQRTQQEDSAVYLCASSLDVKGQFFGPGTRLTVL.

This clone was seen once. The chain is built from TRBV14 and TRBJ1-4, with a tentative D call TRBD1 (6 bases). The CDR3 has 14 amino acids. V lost 2 bases, J lost 7 bases, and 11 bases lay in between. CDR1 is SGHDN and CDR2 is FVKESK in the germline V gene. The CDR3 bases are TGTGCCAGCAGCCAATGGGGGCTTGGTGAAAAACTGTTTTTT. Amino acid sequence: CASSQWGLGEKLFF.

The genes are TRBV9 and TRBJ1-4; a weak D match, TRBD1 (5 bases). Trimming took 0 bases from V and 8 from J, leaving 11 bases between them. Looked up from germline, CDR1 is SGDLS and CDR2 is YYNGEE. This CDR3 spans 14 amino acids. The CDR3 sequence is CASSVGGEAEKLFF. Here the CDR3 DNA reads TGTGCCAGCAGCGTAGGGGGCGAAGCGGAAAAACTGTTTTTT.

CDR3 in DNA: TGTGCCAGCAGCCGGGACAGGGCAGAGACCCAGTACTTC. It yields the protein CASSRDRAETQYF. This chain uses TRBV27 with TRBJ2-5; the match to TRBD1 covers 9 bases. Per the germline V gene, CDR1 is MNHEY and CDR2 is SMNVEV (reference sequence). The V and J ends lost 6 bases and 4 bases, in that order; junction bases with no gene match: 3. The CDR3 is made up of 13 amino acids.

V usage is TRBV7-2 and J usage is TRBJ2-1, with D possibly being TRBD2 (5 bases). Germline V CDR1 and CDR2: SGHTA, FQGNSA. The CDR3 covers 15 residues. The V and J ends lost 5 bases and 2 bases respectively, with 13 bases between them. The CDR3, as DNA: TGTGCCAGCAGCCCCCGGGAAGGTCCCTACAATGAGCAGTTCTTC. Translated: CASSPREGPYNEQFF.

The chain carries TRBV13 and TRBJ2-3; D ambiguous. CDR3 size: 13 residues. Germline values: CDR1 PRHDT, CDR2 FYEKMQ (reference sequence). Trimming stripped 1 base from V and 5 bases from J, with 7 bases between. The CDR3 loop is CASSLATRDTQYF. CDR3 DNA: TGTGCCAGCAGCTTAGCTACCAGAGATACGCAGTATTTT.

This chain uses TRBV28 with TRBJ1-5; TRBD1 matches at 7 bases. Trimming at V came to 6 bases and at J to 3 bases, leaving 11 bases not matched to a gene. The germline gives CDR1 MDHEN, CDR2 SYDVKM. CDR3 size: 16 residues. Written as DNA, the CDR3 is TGTGCCAGCAGCTTTAGGGGGCTGGGCCACAATCAGCCCCAGCATTTT. This codes for CASSFRGLGHNQPQHF.

This clone showed up just once. V usage is TRBV7-8 and J usage is TRBJ2-3; D is undetermined. V lost 2 bases to trimming and J lost 1 base, with 10 bases between them. The CDR3 length is 15 residues. The germline gives CDR1 SGHVS, CDR2 FQNEAQ. The CDR3, as DNA: TGTGCCAGCAGCTTATCTCAGCGCCGCACAGATACGCAGTATTTT. Amino acids: CASSLSQRRTDTQYF.

J is TRBJ2-7 and V is TRBV6-5; 11 bases match TRBD2. This CDR3 has 15 residues. From germline, CDR1 is MNHEY and CDR2 SVGAGI. The trim removed 0 bases at V and 3 bases at J, leaving 1 base unmatched. CDR3 nucleotides: TGTGCCAGCAGTTACTCGACTAGCGGGGACTACGAGCAGTACTTC. It codes for CASSYSTSGDYEQYF.

This chain links TRBV19 with TRBJ2-7; D uncertain. The CDR3 sequence is 13 residues long. In germline, CDR1 is LNHDA, CDR2 SQIVND (reference sequence). The V gene lost 5 bases and the J gene lost 2 bases, with 10 bases spanning the gap. The CDR3 sequence is CASSAAQAYEQYF. CDR3 bases: TGTGCCAGTAGTGCCGCTCAGGCCTACGAGCAGTACTTC.

The chain recombines TRBV27 with TRBJ1-5, with no clear D. CDR3 length: 14 amino acids. Germline V lookup: CDR1 MNHEY, CDR2 SMNVEV (reference sequence). V was trimmed by 5 bases and J by 0 bases, leaving 8 bases between them. CDR3 coding DNA: TGTGCCAGCAGTGGGTGGGGTAGCAATCAGCCCCAGCATTTT. As protein: CASSGWGSNQPQHF.

The chain's CDR3 is CASSPWTGKDNEQFF. CDR3 bases: TGTGCCAGCAGTCCCTGGACAGGGAAGGACAATGAGCAGTTCTTC. The rearrangement joins TRBV27 to TRBJ2-1; 8 positions agree with TRBD1. The junction had 8 bases not matched to a gene; V was cut back by 5 bases and J by 5 bases. Per the germline V gene, CDR1 is MNHEY and CDR2 is SMNVEV (reference sequence). The CDR3 runs to 15 residues.

CDR3 sequence (DNA): TGTGCCAGCAGTGAGGGACCAGCACCAGGGGGGAAAGAGACCCAGTACTTC. This encodes CASSEGPAPGGKETQYF. The V call is TRBV6-1, the J call TRBJ2-5, with D maybe TRBD1 (7 bases). Germline-derived CDR1 and CDR2 are MNHNS and SASEGT. V was cut by 3 bases and J by 3 bases, with 20 bases left in between. CDR3 length equals 17 residues.

Remarks on this clone: The sample has other DNA sequences that encode this CDR3 too. The chain joins TRBV4-1 to TRBJ1-1; 7 nucleotides align to TRBD1. With V trimmed by 3 bases and J by 4 bases, 2 bases remained unmatched. Looked up from germline, CDR1 is MGHRA and CDR2 is YSYEKL. The CDR3 extends over 13 amino acids. The CDR3 loop reads CASSQNRGTEAFF. CDR3 in DNA: TGCGCCAGCAGCCAGAACAGGGGCACTGAAGCTTTCTTT.

This clone was found once. The rearrangement links TRBV5-1 to TRBJ2-3; 8 bases map to TRBD2. Germline V gives CDR1 SGHRS, CDR2 YFSETQ. This CDR3 is 18 amino acids long. J was trimmed by 3 bases and V by 0 bases; bases with no gene match: 12. CDR3 nucleotide sequence: TGCGCCAGCAGCTTGGCCGGCGAGCGGGAGCATGGGACAGATACGCAGTATTTT. Translated, it gives CASSLAGEREHGTDTQYF.

This chain joins TRBV28 and TRBJ2-7; D not resolved. Germline CDR1 and CDR2: MDHEN and SYDVKM. The CDR3 consists of 12 residues. The V gene lost 5 bases and the J gene lost 3 bases, with 8 bases spanning the gap. CDR3 region: CASSTQGYEQYF. CDR3 bases: TGTGCCAGCAGTACACAAGGCTACGAGCAGTACTTC.

The chain combines TRBV13 with TRBJ2-7; the match to TRBD1 covers 8 bases. Germline CDR1 reads PRHDT; CDR2 reads FYEKMQ (reference sequence). V gave up 5 bases and J gave up 4 bases; unmatched junction bases: 4. The CDR3 covers 13 residues. CDR3 protein: CASSAGQVYEQYF. In nucleotides, the CDR3 is TGTGCCAGCAGCGCGGGACAGGTGTACGAGCAGTACTTC.

This clone showed up just a few times. The rearrangement links TRBV28 to TRBJ1-5, with a possible D match to TRBD1 (5 bases). Deletions cut 1 base from V and 0 bases from J, with 10 bases between. Germline CDR1 is MDHEN and CDR2 is SYDVKM. The CDR3 is 16 residues long. CDR3 in DNA: TGTGCCAGCAGTTTATCAGGGCTACATAGCAATCAGCCCCAGCATTTT. As protein: CASSLSGLHSNQPQHF. Full variable domain (missing parts from reference TRBV28 and TRBJ1-5): DVKVTQSSRYLVKRTGEKVFLECVQDMDHENMFWYRQDPGLGLRLIYFSYDVKMKEKGDIPEGYSVSREKKERFSLILESASTNQTSMYLCASSLSGLHSNQPQHFGDGTRLSIL.

The chain employs TRBV7-9 and TRBJ2-2; possibly TRBD2 for D (6 bases). Looked up from germline, CDR1 is SEHNR and CDR2 is FQNEAQ (reference sequence). The CDR3 has 14 amino acids. The V and J ends lost 0 bases and 6 bases respectively, with 8 bases between them. DNA for the CDR3: TGTGCCAGCAGCTTAGCACTAGCCCCCGGGGAGCTGTTTTTT. It codes for CASSLALAPGELFF.

The chain couples TRBV9 to TRBJ2-7, with 10 bases aligning to TRBD2. CDR3 size: 16 residues. V lost 2 bases, J lost 5 bases, and 10 bases stayed unmatched. Germline V gives CDR1 SGDLS, CDR2 YYNGEE. The CDR3 bases are TGTGCCAGCAGCGTTATGGTGAGCGGGAGGGCCAACGAGCAGTACTTC. Translation: CASSVMVSGRANEQYF.

The chain links TRBV13 to TRBJ2-3; no clear D. Per germline, CDR1 PRHDT and CDR2 FYEKMQ (reference sequence). Between the trimmed V and J ends, which lost 1 base and 11 bases, there was a span of 13 bases. This CDR3 is built from 13 residues. CDR3 bases: TGTGCCAGCAGCTTAGAAGGTGAAAGTGGGCAGTATTTT. Protein product: CASSLEGESGQYF.

The chain employs TRBV9 and TRBJ2-7; D is tentatively TRBD1 or TRBD2 (5 bases each). V shed 0 bases and J shed 0 bases, with 16 bases lying between them. Germline CDR1 and CDR2: SGDLS and YYNGEE. The CDR3 extends over 17 amino acids. Here the CDR3 reads CASSVGTLNGASYEQYF. CDR3 DNA: TGTGCCAGCAGCGTAGGCACGTTAAACGGGGCCTCCTACGAGCAGTACTTC.

Notes on this clone: Other DNA sequences in the same sample also yield this CDR3. The V and J genes are TRBV5-4 and TRBJ2-7; no clear D gene. This CDR3 region has 11 residues. Germline loops: CDR1 SGHNT, CDR2 YYREEE (reference sequence). Deletions cut 5 bases from V and 6 bases from J, with 9 bases between. The CDR3 region is CASSTSSEQYF. The CDR3 bases are TGTGCCAGCAGTACTTCATCCGAGCAGTACTTC.

This clone was picked up one time. This chain links TRBV5-1 with TRBJ2-7; maybe TRBD2 (6 bases). Trimming pared 3 bases from V and 3 bases from J, leaving 16 bases between. The CDR3 has 15 residues. CDR1 and CDR2 from the germline V gene are SGHRS and YFSETQ. CDR3 loop: CASSYNPGLVYEQYF. The CDR3 nucleotides are TGCGCCAGCAGCTACAACCCGGGACTCGTCTACGAGCAGTACTTC.

The gene calls are TRBV15 and TRBJ2-5, with D maybe TRBD2 (6 bases). The CDR3 loop spans 16 amino acids. Trimming pared 1 base from V and 4 bases from J, leaving 16 bases between. CDR1 is LNHNV, CDR2 YYDKDF, per germline (reference sequence). The CDR3 region is CATSRGPTGVGETQYF. CDR3 nucleotide sequence: TGTGCCACCAGCAGAGGCCCGACGGGGGTAGGAGAGACCCAGTACTTC.

V gene TRBV14 combines with J gene TRBJ2-7, with TRBD2 identical over 14 bases. There are 15 residues in the CDR3. Per germline, CDR1 SGHDN and CDR2 FVKESK. V shed 4 bases and J 3 bases; nucleotides not matched to a gene: 2. DNA for the CDR3: TGTGCCAGCAGCCCAGGGACTAGCGGGGGCTACGAGCAGTACTTC. It specifies CASSPGTSGGYEQYF.